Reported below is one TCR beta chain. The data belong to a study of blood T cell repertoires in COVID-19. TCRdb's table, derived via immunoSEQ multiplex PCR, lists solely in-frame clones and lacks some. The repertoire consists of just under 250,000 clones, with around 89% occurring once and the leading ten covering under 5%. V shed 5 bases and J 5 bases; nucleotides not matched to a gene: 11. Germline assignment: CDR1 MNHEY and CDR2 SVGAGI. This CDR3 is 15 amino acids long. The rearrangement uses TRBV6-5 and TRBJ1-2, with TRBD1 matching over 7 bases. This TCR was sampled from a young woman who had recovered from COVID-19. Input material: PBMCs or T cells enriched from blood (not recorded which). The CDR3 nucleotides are TGTGCCAGCAGTCGAGGACAGGCCCAGGGGTATGGCTACACCTTC. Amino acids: CASSRGQAQGYGYTF.